Below are 26 T cell receptor beta chains sequenced from a single sample in a study of T cells expressing NK-cell markers. Following a re-call of the 5' RACE reads, TCRdb has one entry per CDR3 protein and lacks DNA. Found here are 120,000 to 150,000 distinct CDR3 sequences; the top ten clones hold around 12%. The sample was blood T cells: a sorted CD56 or NKG2C T cell subset, CD4+ or CD8+ T cells, or bulk PBMC T cells (not recorded which). These receptors were collected from a man aged 18 to 30 in good health.

The chain joins TRBV6-5 to TRBJ2-2; TCRdb picks TRBD2, but there is no DNA to check that call. The CDR3 has 16 amino acids. Germline CDR1 MNHEY, CDR2 SVGAGI. The CDR3 reads CASSYSSGGSTGELFF.

The V gene is TRBV12-3 or TRBV12-4, the J gene TRBJ2-5; the D gene TCRdb calls, TRBD1, cannot be checked with no DNA. The CDR3 runs 14 residues. CDR3 region: CASVYEGTQETQYF.

The V call is TRBV12-3 or TRBV12-4, the J call TRBJ1-2. This CDR3 comprises 15 residues. The CDR3 loop reads CAIMGDQQSEGGYTF.

The chain carries TRBV24-1 and TRBJ2-3; TCRdb's assignment of TRBD1 cannot be checked, as there is no DNA. The CDR3 spans 17 residues. CDR1 and CDR2 (germline): KGHDR, SFDVKD. The CDR3 sequence: CATSDQKDRRFTDTQYF.

The rearrangement links TRBV6-1 to TRBJ1-5; TCRdb indicates TRBD1, and absent DNA this call remains unverified. The CDR3 has 14 residues. CDR1 MNHNS and CDR2 SASEGT come from the germline V gene. The CDR3 sequence: CASSQQGSNQPQHF.

V gene TRBV7-6 combines with J gene TRBJ2-7; TCRdb calls TRBD1, which cannot be checked without DNA. The CDR3 sequence is 14 residues long. Germline V CDR1 and CDR2: SGHVS, FNYEAQ. CDR3 loop: CASSGGVEGYEQYF.

The chain links TRBV5-1 to TRBJ2-7; TCRdb's assignment of TRBD1 cannot be checked, as there is no DNA. CDR1 SGHRS and CDR2 YFSETQ come from the germline V gene. This CDR3 has 14 residues. CDR3 residues: CASSLEDRGDEQYF.

V and J are TRBV20-1 and TRBJ2-7; TCRdb gives TRBD2 as the D gene, but with no DNA this cannot be confirmed. The V gene's germline CDR1 is DFQATT and CDR2 SNEGSKA (reference sequence). This CDR3 comprises 21 residues. The CDR3 reads CSARVVRGANVSSGSSYEQYF.

The rearrangement joins TRBV2 to TRBJ2-2. The germline CDR1 and CDR2 sequences are SNHLY and FYNNEI. CDR3 length equals 14 residues. Here the CDR3 reads CASLSSSYGGELFF. Variable domain in full (rest from reference TRBV2 and TRBJ2-2): EPEVTQTPSHQVTQMGQEVILRCVPISNHLYFYWYRQILGQKVEFLVSFYNNEISEKSEIFDDQFSVERPDGSNFTLKIRSTKLEDSAMYFCASLSSSYGGELFFGEGSRLTVL.

The rearrangement uses TRBV7-8 and TRBJ2-1; no DNA is available, so the TRBD2 call from TCRdb remains unchecked. The germline V gene encodes CDR1 SGHVS and CDR2 FQNEAQ. CDR3 size: 16 residues. The CDR3 is CASSSPLAGGYNEQFF.

The V call is TRBV12-3 or TRBV12-4, the J call TRBJ2-3; lacking DNA, the TRBD1 call made by TCRdb goes unchecked. The CDR3 runs 15 residues. CDR3 region: CASRVLGVGTDTQYF.

The chain employs TRBV10-3 and TRBJ1-1. The CDR3 extends over 15 amino acids. The V gene's germline CDR1 is ENHRY and CDR2 SYGVKD. The CDR3 sequence: CAISERAGQNTEAFF.

The chain links TRBV7-2 to TRBJ1-3. The germline gives CDR1 SGHTA, CDR2 FQGNSA. CDR3 length equals 12 residues. The CDR3 sequence is CASSLIGNTIYF.

The V and J genes are TRBV2 and TRBJ2-1; TCRdb designates TRBD2, a call that cannot be tested without DNA. Per germline, CDR1 SNHLY and CDR2 FYNNEI. The CDR3 is 18 residues long. CDR3 sequence reads: CASSEEAGGAYSYNEQFF. Filled out from reference TRBV2 and TRBJ2-1, the complete variable domain reads EPEVTQTPSHQVTQMGQEVILRCVPISNHLYFYWYRQILGQKVEFLVSFYNNEISEKSEIFDDQFSVERPDGSNFTLKIRSTKLEDSAMYFCASSEEAGGAYSYNEQFFGPGTRLTVL.

The J gene is TRBJ2-1, the V gene TRBV24-1; TCRdb picks TRBD2, but there is no DNA to check that call. This CDR3 comprises 15 residues. The germline V gene encodes CDR1 KGHDR and CDR2 SFDVKD. CDR3 loop: CATSRTSGKGNEQFF.

The CDR3 loop reads CSALTAIPGEDTQYF. The chain recombines TRBV20-1 with TRBJ2-3; without DNA, the TCRdb call of TRBD1 cannot be checked. This CDR3 contains 15 residues. Germline V gene sequence: CDR1 DFQATT, CDR2 SNEGSKA (reference sequence).

The rearrangement links TRBV29-1 to TRBJ2-3; TCRdb's D gene call, TRBD2, goes unchecked for lack of DNA. The CDR3 covers 14 residues. Germline assignment: CDR1 SQVTM and CDR2 ANQGSEA. The CDR3 sequence is CSATLPNVPDTQYF.

This rearrangement joins TRBV5-1 to TRBJ2-2; TCRdb's D call of TRBD1 is untestable without DNA. CDR1 SGHRS and CDR2 YFSETQ come from the germline V gene. This CDR3 has 13 amino acids. The CDR3 region is CASSRDRPGELFF.

The chain has TRBV27 and TRBJ1-5; without DNA, the TCRdb call of TRBD1 cannot be checked. This CDR3 has 15 residues. Germline CDR1 MNHEY, CDR2 SMNVEV (reference sequence). CDR3 region: CASSLYRGGDQPQHF.

The genes are TRBV6-2 or TRBV6-3 and TRBJ2-1. The CDR3 is 13 amino acids. Germline V gene sequence: CDR1 MNHEY, CDR2 SVGEGT. The chain's CDR3 is CASSYEILDEQFF.

The chain is built from TRBV24-1 and TRBJ2-1; the TRBD2 assignment by TCRdb is unverifiable without DNA. The CDR3 is 16 residues long. Germline CDR1 reads KGHDR; CDR2 reads SFDVKD. This chain's CDR3 is CATSIREGGPYNEQFF.

This chain links TRBV7-9 with TRBJ2-3. CDR3 size: 14 residues. The V gene's germline CDR1 is SEHNR and CDR2 FQNEAQ (reference sequence). The CDR3 sequence: CASVPVVNTDTQYF.

The rearrangement joins TRBV20-1 to TRBJ2-3; TCRdb indicates TRBD2, and absent DNA this call remains unverified. Germline CDR1 is DFQATT and CDR2 is SNEGSKA (reference sequence). This CDR3 region has 16 residues. The CDR3 sequence is CSASEIGLAGEDTQYF.

This rearrangement joins TRBV11-2 to TRBJ2-2. The length of the CDR3 is 11 residues. CDR1 is SGHAT, CDR2 FQNNGV, per germline. This chain's CDR3 is CASTMGGELFF.

This sequence joins TRBV28 and TRBJ2-7; the D gene TCRdb calls, TRBD2, cannot be checked with no DNA. Germline CDR1 MDHEN, CDR2 SYDVKM. This CDR3 has 16 amino acids. The CDR3 sequence is CASSYATSGTPYEQYF.

The chain couples TRBV25-1 to TRBJ2-7; the TRBD2 assignment by TCRdb is unverifiable without DNA. Germline V gene sequence: CDR1 MGHDK, CDR2 SYGVNS. The CDR3 is 13 residues long. The CDR3 spells CASRRAGGYEQYF.